This T cell receptor beta chain derives from a study of blood T cell repertoires in COVID-19 (dated by TCRdb to 2019 to 2021). Background on the whole study: The collaborator samples originated in the United States, Italy and Spain and spanned the acute and convalescent phases of COVID-19. The material from the prospective study consisted of cDNA or gDNA derived from T cells, B-cell-depleted T cells, or PBMCs. Subjects who had been exposed to COVID-19, were actively infected with it, or had recovered from it provided the deeply sampled blood TCRbeta repertoires that made up the dataset. The repertoires were made available in a free public database intended to serve as a resource for research on the immune response to SARS-CoV-2. Samples were obtained from the ongoing ImmuneRACE study (first 160 participants) and from about 1,300 subjects provided by 6 global collaborators. The sample metadata nearly always contained a de-identified subject ID, COVID-19 status, age in years and sex. Where available, HLA class I and class II types were taken from metadata supplied by the sample provider and were not determined by assay-based typing.

TCRbeta CDR3 regions were amplified from genomic DNA by means of the immunoSEQ Assay, a bias-controlled multiplex PCR. Regarding the original processing steps: Nucleated cell counts per sample were estimated from amplification of reference gene primers within the assay. To quantify the absolute abundance of each unique TCRbeta CDR3 rearrangement, sequence reads were collapsed and filtered. Productive Simpson clonality was computed per sample as the square root of Simpson's diversity index over productive rearrangements. The clones in this table, taken by TCRdb from immuneACCESS, are in-frame only. Not every clone is retained; where verified, under half of the shortfall comes from an unresolved V gene, and the cause of the rest is unknown. The V and J calls and clone size were taken over from that table, and D and trimming were inferred from the DNA. This sample gives some 450,000 clones in total; 88% of them show up just once. Jointly, the top ten make up roughly an eighth of the sample.

Points on this clone: It lacks a known antigen. No much larger clone is present one base from it, and per-base qualities are unavailable.

Results and caveats for the whole study, not just this receptor: How much clinical and demographic metadata was included differed by source and by participant, and the metadata was provided uncurated.

Spanning cysteine to phenylalanine, the CDR3 consists of 15 amino acids. CDR3 DNA is the only sequence kept; it has 45 bases, read in frame from the first base. V and J lose 0 bases and 7 bases, and a span of 15 bases separates them. The germline V gene supplies CDR1 KGHDR and CDR2 SFDVKD. One collaborating source in Seattle enrolled patients while the patients were actively infected and followed the patients over time throughout the course of disease. Collaborating institutions collected whole blood in K2EDTA tubes following their own protocols. For TCRbeta analysis, collaborators shipped samples as frozen whole blood, isolated PBMCs, or DNA extracted from either of those sample types.

Sequencing was done on a sample of peripheral blood. This clonotype was obtained from a woman between 50 and 59 years old with COVID-19, enrolled during active disease. The chain uses TRBV24-1 and TRBJ2-7; TRBD2 could be the D gene, as 5 bases match. CDR3 loop: CATSDLRMGRGEQYF. The DNA sequence is TGTGCCACCAGTGATTTGCGAATGGGTCGAGGGGAGCAGTACTTC.